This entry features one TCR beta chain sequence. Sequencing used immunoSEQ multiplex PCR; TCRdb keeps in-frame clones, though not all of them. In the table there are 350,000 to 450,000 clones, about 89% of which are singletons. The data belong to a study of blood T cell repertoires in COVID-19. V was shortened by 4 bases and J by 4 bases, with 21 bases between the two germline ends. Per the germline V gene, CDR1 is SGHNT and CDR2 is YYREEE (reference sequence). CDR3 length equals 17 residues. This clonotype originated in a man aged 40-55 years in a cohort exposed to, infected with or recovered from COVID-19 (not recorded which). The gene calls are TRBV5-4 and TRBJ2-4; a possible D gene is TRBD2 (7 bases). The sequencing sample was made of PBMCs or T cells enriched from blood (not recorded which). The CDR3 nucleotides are TGTGCCAGCAGCCAAGGGGGGGCAGGGCCCGCAAAAAACATTCAGTACTTC. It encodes CASSQGGAGPAKNIQYF.